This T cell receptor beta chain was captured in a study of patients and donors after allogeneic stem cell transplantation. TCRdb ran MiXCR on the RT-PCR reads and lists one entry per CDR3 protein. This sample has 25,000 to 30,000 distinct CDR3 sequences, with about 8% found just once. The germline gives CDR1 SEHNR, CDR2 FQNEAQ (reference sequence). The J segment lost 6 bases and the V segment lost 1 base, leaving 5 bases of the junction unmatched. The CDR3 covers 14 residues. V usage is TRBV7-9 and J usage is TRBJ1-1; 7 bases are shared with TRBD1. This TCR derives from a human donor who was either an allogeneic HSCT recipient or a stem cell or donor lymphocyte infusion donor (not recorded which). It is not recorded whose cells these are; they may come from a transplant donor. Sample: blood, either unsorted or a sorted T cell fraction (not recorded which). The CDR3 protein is CASSLVDRVAEAFF. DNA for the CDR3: TGTGCCAGCAGCTTAGTCGACAGGGTAGCTGAAGCTTTCTTT.